This T cell receptor (beta chain) was captured in a study of cytomegalovirus exposure and HLA in healthy donors. Study-wide results and caveats: There were some public TCRs occurring in many donors, but most TCR sequences were rare. Both high specificity and high sensitivity reportedly marked the classifier's diagnosis of cytomegalovirus status. In a later analysis, a missense DCLRE1C variant was linked to TCR beta V- and J-gene trimming.

13 Jbeta primers and 60 Vbeta primers were used for the PCR. Original analysis: Around 9.9 million shared chains were among the about 80 million unique TCR beta chains that a later analysis counted. Here immunoSEQ multiplex PCR was the method, and the copy in TCRdb shows in-frame clones only, minus some. V, J and clone size are taken as reported in that table, and D and trimming were inferred from the DNA itself. Of about 59,000 clones listed, 80% are singletons. This clone has a single count. No antigen is known for it. The CDR3 is made up of 15 amino acids. Per the germline V gene, CDR1 is MNHNS and CDR2 is SASEGT. The V end lost 5 bases, the J end lost 0 bases, and 10 bases lay between the germline ends.

Sample: PBMCs. This TCR was sampled from a woman in her 40s in good health and CMV-seronegative. The V and J genes are TRBV6-1 and TRBJ2-2; D not certain. In DNA, the CDR3 is TGTGCCAGCAGTCTGGTCTATGCGAACACCGGGGAGCTGTTTTTT. It is translated as CASSLVYANTGELFF.